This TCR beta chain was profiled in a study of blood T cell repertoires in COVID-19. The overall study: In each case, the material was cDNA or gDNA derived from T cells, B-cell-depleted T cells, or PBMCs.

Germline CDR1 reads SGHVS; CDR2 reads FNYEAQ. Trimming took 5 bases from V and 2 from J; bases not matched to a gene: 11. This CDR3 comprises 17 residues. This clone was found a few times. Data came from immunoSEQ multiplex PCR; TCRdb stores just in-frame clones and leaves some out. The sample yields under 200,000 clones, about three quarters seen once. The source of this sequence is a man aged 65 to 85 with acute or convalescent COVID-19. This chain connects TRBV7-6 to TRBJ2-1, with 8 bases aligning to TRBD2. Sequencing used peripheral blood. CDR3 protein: CASSQTSGRNPYNEQFF. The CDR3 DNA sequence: TGTGCCAGCAGCCAAACTAGCGGCAGAAACCCCTACAATGAGCAGTTCTTC.